A single sample gave rise to the 21 T cell receptor beta chains below, sequenced in a study of T cells in Graves' hyperthyroidism and ophthalmopathy (dated by TCRdb to between 2019 and 2020). To prepare the library, multiplex PCR was applied. For sequencing, an Illumina HiSeq 2000 was employed. Amplification of TCR beta CDR3 regions was carried out from RNA transcripts. The TCR CDR3 was subjected to a first round of RT-PCR using the HTBI primer set and the Qiagen OneStep RT-PCR kit. TCRdb reanalyzed the raw reads on its own, using fastp at Q25 for trimming and MiXCR for clone calling, and kept in-frame beta chains. One record per CDR3 amino acid sequence lists the most common genes and DNA. Recorded for this sample are hundreds of thousands of distinct CDR3 sequences; 12% to 15% of them occurred a single time. Clones ranked in the top ten supply 10% to 13% of the sample. The sample was blood. Source of these receptors: a woman younger than 35 with Graves' hyperthyroidism.

This chain connects TRBV20-1 to TRBJ2-1, with 7 bases matching TRBD1. With 0 bases clipped from V and 7 bases from J, the junction kept 9 bases outside the gene matches. Germline CDR1 and CDR2: DFQATT and SNEGSKA (reference sequence). This CDR3 spans 15 amino acids. The CDR3 nucleotides read TGCAGTGCTAGAGATCCCGGGACAGTCCATAATGAGCAGTTCTTC. It encodes CSARDPGTVHNEQFF.

Only a few counts were recorded for this clonotype. This sequence joins TRBV20-1 and TRBJ2-1; perhaps D is TRBD1 or TRBD2 (5 bases each). The germline CDR1 and CDR2 sequences are DFQATT and SNEGSKA (reference sequence). Between the trimmed V and J ends, which lost 5 bases and 3 bases, there was a span of 11 bases. The CDR3 is 13 amino acids. The CDR3 bases are TGCAGTGCTTCCGGGACCAGCTACAATGAGCAGTTCTTC. This sequence encodes CSASGTSYNEQFF.

This clonotype was detected only a few times. The genes are TRBV30 and TRBJ1-5, with a tentative D call TRBD1 (5 bases). The CDR3 length is 15 residues. The germline V gene has CDR1 GTSNPN and CDR2 SVGIG (reference sequence). The V end was cut by 2 bases, the J end by 3 bases, with 14 bases between. In nucleotides, the CDR3 is TGTGCCTGGAGTACCGGGACGGCCTTCAATCAGCCCCAGCATTTT. Translated, it gives CAWSTGTAFNQPQHF.

This clonotype was picked up many times. This chain links TRBV2 with TRBJ2-3; 8 bases fit TRBD1. CDR1 is SNHLY, CDR2 FYNNEI, per germline. V shed 3 bases and J 1 base; nucleotides not matched to a gene: 0. This CDR3 spans 14 amino acids. CDR3 nucleotide sequence: TGTGCCAGCAGTGAGACAGGGGGCACAGATACGCAGTATTTT. As protein: CASSETGGTDTQYF.

In its sample, this clonotype was seen many times. The chain combines TRBV5-8 with TRBJ2-7; TRBD2 agrees at 10 bases. The CDR3 is made up of 15 amino acids. CDR1 and CDR2 from the germline V gene are SGHTS and YDEGEE. With V trimmed by 4 bases and J by 1 base, 5 bases remained unmatched. For the CDR3, the DNA is TGTGCCAGCAGCCCAACTAGCGGGACTTCCTACGAGCAGTACTTC. Translation: CASSPTSGTSYEQYF. Looking up the rest from reference TRBV5-8 and TRBJ2-7 gives the full variable domain: EAGVTQSPTHLIKTRGQQATLRCSPISGHTSVYWYQQALGLGLQFLLWYDEGEERNRGNFPPRFSGRQFPNYSSELNVNALELEDSALYLCASSPTSGTSYEQYFGPGTRLTVT.

The V gene is TRBV11-3, the J gene TRBJ2-7; 7 positions match TRBD1. CDR1 is SGHNT, CDR2 YENEEA, per germline. Trimming at V came to 5 bases and at J to 2 bases, leaving 15 bases not matched to a gene. CDR3 length: 17 residues. DNA of the CDR3: TGTGCCAGCAGCCGAGCCCATGCCGGGACAGCGACCTACGAGCAGTACTTC. Translation gives CASSRAHAGTATYEQYF.

The sample holds many counts of this clonotype. V gene TRBV7-2 combines with J gene TRBJ2-7; 8 nucleotides agree with TRBD1. J lost 6 bases, V lost 4 bases, and 8 bases had no gene match. CDR3 length equals 14 residues. CDR1 is SGHTA and CDR2 is FQGNSA in the germline V gene. The DNA of the CDR3 is TGTGCCAGCAGCTCCGGGACAGGAGGTACCGAGCAGTACTTC. Amino acids: CASSSGTGGTEQYF.

This clonotype was seen a handful of times. The chain uses TRBV20-1 and TRBJ2-7, with a possible D match to TRBD2 (5 bases). The CDR3 spans 14 residues. Looked up from germline, CDR1 is DFQATT and CDR2 is SNEGSKA (reference sequence). V was pared by 0 bases and J by 0 bases, with 9 bases between. CDR3 amino acids: CSARDRRGSYEQYF. In DNA form, the CDR3 reads TGCAGTGCTAGAGATCGACGGGGCTCCTACGAGCAGTACTTC.

This clonotype was detected many times. V usage is TRBV7-3 and J usage is TRBJ2-2; 11 bases agree with TRBD2. V shed 5 bases and J 2 bases; nucleotides not matched to a gene: 7. The CDR3 has 17 residues. Germline CDR1 and CDR2: SGHTA and FQGTGA. CDR3 amino acids: CASSLQGLADNTGELFF. CDR3 DNA sequence: TGTGCCAGCAGCCTGCAGGGACTAGCGGACAACACCGGGGAGCTGTTTTTT.

This clonotype was found many times. This sequence joins TRBV27 and TRBJ2-3, with TRBD2 matching 10 bases. After removal of 4 bases from V and 11 bases from J, the junction contained 12 bases not matched to a gene. The CDR3 spans 15 residues. Germline CDR1 MNHEY, CDR2 SMNVEV (reference sequence). The CDR3 is CASSSPAGGGEKQYF. CDR3 nucleotide sequence: TGTGCCAGCAGTTCGCCAGCGGGAGGGGGTGAGAAGCAGTATTTT.

Points on this clonotype: Given a much more abundant clone one base away, this may be a read error. The chain couples TRBV7-2 to TRBJ1-1; D not resolved. Germline lookup yields CDR1 SGHTA and CDR2 FQGNSA. The CDR3 loop spans 16 amino acids. The ends were cut back, 3 bases at V and 4 bases at J, with 18 bases in the middle. CDR3 amino acids: CASSFGLLKGSTEAFF. Here the CDR3 DNA reads TGTGCCAGCAGCTTTGGACTGCTCAAAGGGAGCACTGAAGCTTTCTTT.

This chain links TRBV4-2 with TRBJ2-4, with D unclear. Trimming cost V 0 bases and J 5 bases, with 11 bases left between them. The germline V gene encodes CDR1 LGHNA and CDR2 YNFKEQ. This CDR3 comprises 15 residues. CDR3 sequence: CASSQDRQDQNIQYF. CDR3 nucleotide sequence: TGTGCCAGCAGCCAAGATCGGCAGGATCAAAACATTCAGTACTTC.

Only a few counts were recorded for this clonotype. The chain recombines TRBV6-1 with TRBJ1-5; the match to TRBD1 covers 7 bases. CDR1 and CDR2 (germline): MNHNS, SASEGT. Trimming cost V 9 bases and J 4 bases; bases outside gene matches: 12. This CDR3 region has 15 residues. Written as DNA, the CDR3 is TGTGCCAGTTCCCCATTGGGACAGCTTAATCAGCCCCAGCATTTT. It yields the protein CASSPLGQLNQPQHF.

This clonotype was observed a few times. The J gene is TRBJ2-6, the V gene TRBV4-1, with D possibly being TRBD1 or TRBD2 (7 bases each). Germline V gene lookup returns CDR1 MGHRA and CDR2 YSYEKL. Trimming took 7 bases from V and 5 from J, leaving 24 bases between them. This CDR3 is built from 18 residues. Here the CDR3 reads CASTEGRGRVARANVLTF. Here the CDR3 DNA reads TGCGCCAGCACGGAAGGGAGGGGGCGCGTGGCTAGGGCCAACGTCCTGACTTTC.

This clonotype was found many times. The chain uses TRBV7-8 and TRBJ2-7; no definite D call. The CDR3 has 13 residues. CDR1 is SGHVS, CDR2 FQNEAQ, per germline. Trimming stripped 0 bases from V and 2 bases from J, with 5 bases between. In nucleotides, the CDR3 is TGTGCCAGCAGCTTAGCTCCCCCCTACGAGCAGTACTTC. This sequence encodes CASSLAPPYEQYF.

This clonotype was observed at least ten times. The chain links TRBV3-1 to TRBJ1-2; D unclear. The CDR3 runs 13 residues. Germline-derived CDR1 and CDR2 are LGHDT and YNNKEL (reference sequence). The V gene lost 1 base and the J gene lost 13 bases, with 16 bases spanning the gap. DNA of the CDR3: TGTGCCAGCAGCCAAGGGTACAGCCGGGCCTGCACCTTC. It translates to CASSQGYSRACTF.

There are a few counts of this clonotype. The V and J genes are TRBV4-3 and TRBJ2-5; 7 positions agree with TRBD2. The V segment lost 1 base and the J segment 4 bases; nucleotides outside the gene matches: 3. The CDR3 has 14 amino acids. The V gene's germline CDR1 is LGHNA and CDR2 YSLEER. This CDR3 reads CASSQGSSGETQYF. The CDR3 DNA reads as TGCGCCAGCAGCCAAGGATCTAGCGGAGAGACCCAGTACTTC.

This clonotype was detected ten times or more. The rearrangement joins TRBV6-1 to TRBJ1-1; D unresolved. This CDR3 is 15 amino acids long. Per the germline V gene, CDR1 is MNHNS and CDR2 is SASEGT. Trimming left V 6 bases short and J 1 base short, with 15 bases between. The CDR3 is CASSRIAPENTEAFF. The CDR3 DNA is TGTGCCAGCAGCCGAATAGCGCCGGAGAACACTGAAGCTTTCTTT.

This clonotype was seen many times. V and J are TRBV20-1 and TRBJ2-3; TRBD2 matches 7 bases. Unmatched junction bases numbered 8, after V lost 3 bases and J lost 2 bases. This CDR3 contains 15 residues. Germline V gene data show CDR1 as DFQATT and CDR2 as SNEGSKA (reference sequence). The DNA for the CDR3 is TGCAGTGCTAGCTTGCGGGAGCTGCCCACAGATACGCAGTATTTT. This codes for CSASLRELPTDTQYF.

The CDR3 region has the DNA TGTGCCAGTAGTAACGGACTAGCGGGAGTAAAGACCCAGTACTTC. This gives the protein CASSNGLAGVKTQYF. This chain joins TRBV19 and TRBJ2-5; 13 bases line up with TRBD2. V gave up 4 bases and J gave up 6 bases; unmatched junction bases: 5. The CDR3 is 15 amino acids. Germline values: CDR1 LNHDA, CDR2 SQIVND (reference sequence).

This clonotype has more than one count but fewer than ten. The V and J genes are TRBV27 and TRBJ2-2, with 7 positions matching TRBD2. Germline V gene data show CDR1 as MNHEY and CDR2 as SMNVEV (reference sequence). This CDR3 has 15 amino acids. V lost 3 bases to trimming and J lost 7 bases; unmatched junction nucleotides: 8. In DNA, the CDR3 is TGTGCCAGCAGTTTTGCGGGAGAAGGTGTCGGGGAGCTGTTTTTT. Protein sequence: CASSFAGEGVGELFF.